There are a few counts of the clone carrying this T cell receptor (beta chain). Antigen: not known. Trimming pared 2 bases from V and 9 bases from J, leaving 11 bases between. The CDR3 is made up of 14 amino acids. Germline CDR1 and CDR2: SGHDN and FVKESK. For TCR, cDNA came from 5'RACE template switching, which added a universal primer site and UMIs. TCRdb fed the 5' RACE reads into MiXCR, producing one record per CDR3 protein. The table records hundreds of thousands of distinct CDR3 sequences, approximately 12% of them present only once. The data originate from a study of T cells after yellow fever vaccination. Overall study findings and caveats: Detected again after the booster were most primary-vaccination clones, at about 96% CD4 and approximately 87% CD8. It was a weaker secondary response, yet one that peaked faster, at day 5 versus 15. FACS-sorted repertoires could harbor abundant contaminating bulk-population clonotypes.

The V and J genes are TRBV14 and TRBJ1-6; TRBD1 might be the D (5 bases). This sample comprised PBMCs, obtained on the day of the yellow fever booster vaccination. The TCR comes from a man aged 25 to 40 who received the YFV17D yellow fever vaccine. DNA of the CDR3: TGTGCCAGCAGCCAATCTGGGGGTATTTCACCCCTCCACTTT. This codes for CASSQSGGISPLHF.